What follows are 22 T cell receptor beta chains derived from one specimen sequenced in a study (dated by TCRdb to 2016 to 2017). The library was produced with RT-PCR. Data came from an Illumina MiSeq. The public reads were reprocessed in TCRdb via fastp at Q25 and MiXCR, keeping in-frame beta chains. For every CDR3 protein sequence, its rows merge into one entry that carries the most common genes and DNA. For this sample the table gives around 700,000 distinct CDR3 sequences, of which 14% were detected only once. 3.6% of the sample belongs to the ten largest clones. Material for sequencing was memory CD4+ T cells from blood. The receptors were gathered from a female donor in good health, serving as a healthy control.

V is TRBV5-6 and J is TRBJ1-1; D call uncertain. Germline CDR1 reads SGHDT; CDR2 reads YYEEEE. V was cut by 3 bases and J by 3 bases, with 15 bases left in between. The CDR3 is made up of 15 amino acids. The CDR3 is CASSWIDALDTEAFF. CDR3 nucleotide sequence: TGTGCCAGCAGCTGGATTGACGCTCTGGACACTGAAGCTTTCTTT.

This chain joins TRBV12-3 or TRBV12-4 and TRBJ2-7, with no clear D. The CDR3 is 13 amino acids. V was clipped by 2 bases and J by 6 bases, with 11 bases between them. CDR3 region: CASSLHYGSEQYF. CDR3 bases: TGTGCCAGCAGTTTACATTACGGTAGCGAGCAGTACTTC.

This clonotype was seen more than once but under ten times. V gene TRBV7-6 combines with J gene TRBJ2-5, with TRBD1 identical over 9 bases. J was trimmed by 7 bases and V by 4 bases; bases with no gene match: 16. Germline-derived CDR1 and CDR2 are SGHVS and FNYEAQ. The CDR3 is 17 residues long. The CDR3 coding sequence is TGTGCCAGCAGCTCCATTGAGGTCGACAGGGGGATTGGGACCCAGTACTTC. Amino acids: CASSSIEVDRGIGTQYF.

This clonotype occurred a few times. The chain couples TRBV5-1 to TRBJ1-6; a weak D match, TRBD1 (6 bases). The CDR3 is 15 residues long. CDR1 and CDR2 from the germline V gene are SGHRS and YFSETQ. Between the trimmed V and J ends, which lost 3 bases and 6 bases, there was a span of 13 bases. Written as DNA, the CDR3 is TGCGCCAGCAGCTCACAGGGAAGCGGTAATTCACCCCTCCACTTT. Its translation: CASSSQGSGNSPLHF.

This chain connects TRBV20-1 to TRBJ2-5; 9 bases line up with TRBD2. CDR3 length: 14 residues. J lost 5 bases, V lost 7 bases, and 11 bases had no gene match. Germline V gene data show CDR1 as DFQATT and CDR2 as SNEGSKA (reference sequence). This chain's CDR3 is CSGGGRATGETQYF. CDR3 bases: TGCAGTGGAGGCGGGAGGGCAACGGGGGAGACCCAGTACTTC.

This clonotype was found many times. The V call is TRBV20-1, the J call TRBJ1-2; TRBD1 might be the D (5 bases). This CDR3 contains 13 residues. V lost 6 bases, J lost 2 bases, and 13 bases lay in between. Per germline, CDR1 DFQATT and CDR2 SNEGSKA (reference sequence). The CDR3 DNA reads TGCAGTGCCTGGGACGGCCGGAACTATGGCTACACCTTC. Encoded protein: CSAWDGRNYGYTF.

This clonotype was counted only a few times. The CDR3 nucleotides read TGTGCCAGCAGGACCGGGACTGGAATCTACGAGCAGTACTTC. Its protein is CASRTGTGIYEQYF. This chain connects TRBV28 to TRBJ2-7; D may be TRBD2 (6 bases). V was pared by 6 bases and J by 3 bases, with 15 bases between. Germline CDR1 MDHEN, CDR2 SYDVKM. The CDR3 is made up of 14 amino acids.

The chain joins TRBV5-4 to TRBJ1-6; D gene ambiguous. Germline V CDR1 and CDR2: SGHNT, YYREEE (reference sequence). This CDR3 spans 15 amino acids. V shed 0 bases and J shed 5 bases, with 9 bases lying between them. The CDR3: CASSLVAGDNSPLHF. The CDR3 coding sequence is TGTGCCAGCAGCTTGGTGGCAGGCGATAATTCACCCCTCCACTTT.

This clonotype showed up just a few times. The CDR3 region is CSAPIWDGRTEAFF. The CDR3 nucleotides read TGCAGTGCCCCCATCTGGGACGGTAGGACTGAAGCTTTCTTT. This chain connects TRBV20-1 to TRBJ1-1; possible D gene TRBD1, 5 bases. Deletions cut 6 bases from V and 5 bases from J, with 19 bases between. Germline V gene sequence: CDR1 DFQATT, CDR2 SNEGSKA (reference sequence). The CDR3 runs 14 residues.

This clonotype turned up a few times. The chain employs TRBV4-3 and TRBJ1-2; maybe TRBD1 (5 bases). The CDR3 has 13 amino acids. Germline V gene sequence: CDR1 LGHNA, CDR2 YSLEER. The V gene lost 0 bases and the J gene lost 6 bases, with 8 bases spanning the gap. The CDR3 DNA reads as TGCGCCAGCAGCCAAGAACTGGGGGATGGCTACACCTTC. Protein product: CASSQELGDGYTF.

V gene TRBV20-1 combines with J gene TRBJ2-5; D is perhaps TRBD2 (7 bases). The CDR3 loop spans 14 amino acids. Germline values: CDR1 DFQATT, CDR2 SNEGSKA (reference sequence). Trimming removed 6 bases from V and 4 bases from J, with 18 bases in between. Here the CDR3 reads CSATEGGPRETQYF. The CDR3, as DNA: TGCAGTGCAACAGAGGGGGGGCCCCGAGAGACCCAGTACTTC.

V and J are TRBV10-3 and TRBJ1-4; 8 bases are shared with TRBD1. Germline lookup yields CDR1 ENHRY and CDR2 SYGVKD. V lost 6 bases to trimming and J lost 7 bases; unmatched junction nucleotides: 4. This CDR3 is built from 13 residues. The CDR3 spells CAIRGQAGEKLFF. DNA of the CDR3: TGTGCCATCAGGGGACAGGCGGGTGAAAAACTGTTTTTT.

This clonotype was seen many times. This chain links TRBV6-6 with TRBJ1-5; the D is unclear. The CDR3 runs 12 residues. V was cut by 2 bases and J by 5 bases, with 4 bases left in between. CDR1 is MNHNY, CDR2 SVGAGI, per germline (reference sequence). The CDR3 DNA follows: TGTGCCAGCAGTTACGACGATCAGCCCCAGCATTTT. Translation: CASSYDDQPQHF.

This chain joins TRBV7-3 and TRBJ1-2; D is unresolved. Germline CDR1 and CDR2: SGHTA and FQGTGA. This CDR3 is 14 amino acids long. V dropped 5 bases and J dropped 4 bases, with 14 bases sitting between them. In DNA form, the CDR3 reads TGTGCCAGCAGCCTCCCCCAGGACCTCTATGGCTACACCTTC. This translates into CASSLPQDLYGYTF.

In its sample, this clonotype was seen a few times. The V gene is TRBV18, the J gene TRBJ1-1, with D perhaps matching TRBD1 (5 bases). The CDR3 covers 14 residues. CDR1 is KGHSH and CDR2 is LQKENI in the germline V gene. V was cut by 5 bases and J by 4 bases, with 14 bases left in between. The CDR3 protein is CASSSSGLGTEAFF. The CDR3 DNA is TGTGCCAGCTCATCTTCAGGGTTGGGCACTGAAGCTTTCTTT.

The V gene is TRBV29-1, the J gene TRBJ2-5; perhaps D is TRBD1 or TRBD2 (5 bases each). Trimming removed 4 bases from V and 4 bases from J, with 10 bases in between. This CDR3 has 12 amino acids. CDR1 and CDR2 (germline): SQVTM, ANQGSEA. CDR3 sequence reads: CSVGPGRETQYF. CDR3 nucleotides: TGCAGCGTTGGACCGGGACGAGAGACCCAGTACTTC.

There are a few counts of this clonotype. The chain couples TRBV12-3 or TRBV12-4 to TRBJ1-1, with no clear D. With 2 bases removed from V and 1 base from J, the gap between germline ends came to 8 bases. CDR3 length equals 14 residues. The CDR3 DNA reads TGTGCCAGCAGTTTATATCAGGAGAACACTGAAGCTTTCTTT. It encodes CASSLYQENTEAFF.

The CDR3 DNA is TGCAGTGCTAGAGCGGGACTAGTAAGCGCAGATACGCAGTATTTT. Its protein product is CSARAGLVSADTQYF. V gene TRBV20-1 combines with J gene TRBJ2-3; 8 bases match TRBD2. This CDR3 region has 15 residues. Germline loops: CDR1 DFQATT, CDR2 SNEGSKA (reference sequence). J gave up 4 bases and V 1 base, and 7 bases lay outside the gene matches.

The chain uses TRBV2 and TRBJ2-7; D gene uncertain. Trimming cost V 5 bases and J 7 bases, with 15 bases left between them. The CDR3 is 13 amino acids. CDR1 SNHLY and CDR2 FYNNEI come from the germline V gene. For the CDR3, the DNA is TGTGCCAGCAGTTCAGACGGCCCTATGGAGCAGTACTTC. Protein sequence: CASSSDGPMEQYF.

For the CDR3, the DNA is TGTGCCAGCAGGCCGACAGGGATCATACGTCTAGAAGCTTTCTTT. Translating gives CASRPTGIIRLEAFF. The V and J genes are TRBV2 and TRBJ1-1; TRBD1 agrees at 7 bases. Germline V lookup: CDR1 SNHLY, CDR2 FYNNEI. The CDR3 is 15 residues long. Trimming took 6 bases from V and 8 from J; bases not matched to a gene: 15.

The V gene is TRBV9, the J gene TRBJ2-5; no firm D call. Germline CDR1 SGDLS, CDR2 YYNGEE. Trimming cost V 3 bases and J 2 bases, with 8 bases left between them. This CDR3 spans 13 amino acids. The CDR3 DNA reads TGTGCCAGCAGCGAGTATGGTCAAGAGACCCAGTACTTC. It yields the protein CASSEYGQETQYF.

This clonotype has a handful of counts. The genes are TRBV20-1 and TRBJ2-7; a possible D gene is TRBD2 (7 bases). This CDR3 has 16 residues. Trimming pared 1 base from V and 4 bases from J, leaving 20 bases between. Germline V gene lookup returns CDR1 DFQATT and CDR2 SNEGSKA (reference sequence). Here the CDR3 DNA reads TGCAGTGCTAGAGGGGTTTCGGGGGGCACAGGGTACGAGCAGTACTTC. This sequence encodes CSARGVSGGTGYEQYF.